The 9 T cell receptor beta chains listed next were all sequenced from one sample in a study of cytomegalovirus exposure and HLA in healthy donors. The PCR was carried out with 60 Vbeta primers and 13 Jbeta primers. Clones were sequenced by immunoSEQ multiplex PCR, and TCRdb holds only the in-frame ones, with some missing. The sample records 90,000 to 150,000 clones, about 79% being singletons. Source material: PBMCs. Receptors were obtained from a human donor in good health.

This clone appeared once. The gene calls are TRBV6-6 and TRBJ2-7; 7 bases align to TRBD1. The CDR3 has 13 residues. V lost 2 bases to trimming and J lost 3 bases; unmatched junction nucleotides: 1. Per germline, CDR1 MNHNY and CDR2 SVGAGI (reference sequence). For the CDR3, the DNA is TGTGCCAGCAGTTACAGGGACAGCTACGAGCAGTACTTC. Protein product: CASSYRDSYEQYF.

The chain links TRBV5-1 to TRBJ2-2; D is unresolved. Trimming took off 5 bases at V and 4 bases at J, with 15 bases between the two ends. CDR3 length: 15 amino acids. Looked up from germline, CDR1 is SGHRS and CDR2 is YFSETQ. DNA of the CDR3: TGCGCCAGCAGTTCGCTGGGCAGTGGCACCGGGGAGCTGTTTTTT. Residues: CASSSLGSGTGELFF.

The V call is TRBV19, the J call TRBJ1-1; D remains unclear. There are 15 residues in the CDR3. Germline V gene sequence: CDR1 LNHDA, CDR2 SQIVND (reference sequence). With 1 base removed from V and 7 bases from J, the gap between germline ends came to 16 bases. The CDR3 reads CASSIGAAAGGEAFF. CDR3 sequence (DNA): TGTGCCAGTAGTATAGGGGCCGCGGCAGGAGGTGAAGCTTTCTTT. Together with reference TRBV19 and TRBJ1-1, the CDR3 gives the full variable domain: DGGITQSPKYLFRKEGQNVTLSCEQNLNHDAMYWYRQDPGQGLRLIYYSQIVNDFQKGDIAEGYSVSREKKESFPLTVTSAQKNPTAFYLCASSIGAAAGGEAFFGQGTRLTVV.

CDR3 residues: CASSAGANQPQHF. As DNA, the CDR3 is TGTGCCAGCAGCGCCGGTGCTAATCAGCCCCAGCATTTT. The rearrangement joins TRBV7-9 to TRBJ1-5; D not resolved. Germline lookup yields CDR1 SEHNR and CDR2 FQNEAQ (reference sequence). The CDR3 runs 13 residues. Deletions cut 5 bases from V and 4 bases from J, with 9 bases between. The full variable domain, rest sourced from reference TRBV7-9 and TRBJ1-5, is DTGVSQNPRHKITKRGQNVTFRCDPISEHNRLYWYRQTLGQGPEFLTYFQNEAQLEKSRLLSDRFSAERPKGSFSTLEIQRTEQGDSAMYLCASSAGANQPQHFGDGTRLSIL.

This rearrangement joins TRBV19 to TRBJ1-1; D is perhaps TRBD1 (6 bases). CDR3 length: 14 residues. V lost 6 bases to trimming and J lost 5 bases, with 16 bases between them. Germline CDR1 LNHDA, CDR2 SQIVND (reference sequence). CDR3 residues: CASRKDSSKTEAFF. The CDR3 nucleotides read TGTGCCAGTAGGAAGGACAGCTCCAAAACTGAAGCTTTCTTT.

The table lists this clone with a few counts. V gene TRBV7-2 combines with J gene TRBJ1-2; 11 nucleotides agree with TRBD1. Germline V gene sequence: CDR1 SGHTA, CDR2 FQGNSA. V dropped 2 bases and J dropped 7; count of bases not matched to a gene: 9. CDR3 length: 16 residues. CDR3 sequence: CASSLRTGGARGGYTF. DNA of the CDR3: TGTGCCAGCAGCTTAAGGACAGGGGGCGCAAGGGGTGGCTACACCTTC.

This chain links TRBV5-8 with TRBJ1-3; D gene ambiguous. CDR3 length equals 13 residues. Between the trimmed V and J ends, which lost 1 base and 7 bases, there was a span of 9 bases. CDR1 and CDR2 (germline): SGHTS, YDEGEE. Here the CDR3 DNA reads TGTGCCAGCAGCTTGAACCCGAGGAACACCATATATTTT. It translates to CASSLNPRNTIYF.

The chain combines TRBV28 with TRBJ1-1, with D tentatively TRBD1 (6 bases). The length of the CDR3 is 13 residues. Deletions cut 4 bases from V and 5 bases from J, with 11 bases between. CDR1 and CDR2 from the germline V gene are MDHEN and SYDVKM. The CDR3 DNA follows: TGTGCCAGCAGTTCCCAGGGGCGGACTGAAGCTTTCTTT. It yields the protein CASSSQGRTEAFF. Variable domain in full (rest from reference TRBV28 and TRBJ1-1): DVKVTQSSRYLVKRTGEKVFLECVQDMDHENMFWYRQDPGLGLRLIYFSYDVKMKEKGDIPEGYSVSREKKERFSLILESASTNQTSMYLCASSSQGRTEAFFGQGTRLTVV.

The V gene is TRBV7-8, the J gene TRBJ2-5; 10 nucleotides match TRBD1. Germline assignment: CDR1 SGHVS and CDR2 FQNEAQ. The length of the CDR3 is 17 residues. The junction had 10 bases not matched to a gene; V was cut back by 1 base and J by 5 bases. The CDR3: CASSLGTGTGDQETQYF. For the CDR3, the DNA is TGTGCCAGCAGCTTAGGGACCGGGACAGGGGATCAGGAGACCCAGTACTTC.